The 27 T cell receptor beta chains presented below share a single source sample, sequenced in a study of early T cells in non-severe SARS-CoV-2 infection. In TCRdb, the 5' RACE reads were re-called with MiXCR into one record per CDR3 protein. The sample includes 90,000 to 130,000 distinct CDR3 sequences, roughly 12% of them seen just once. The sample was whole blood, taken at baseline. The receptors come from an adult who was a healthcare worker with PCR-confirmed SARS-CoV-2 infection or an uninfected control (not recorded which).

The chain carries TRBV12-3 or TRBV12-4 and TRBJ2-3, with D possibly TRBD2 on 5 matching bases. Trimming cost V 2 bases and J 0 bases, with 9 bases left between them. This CDR3 comprises 15 residues. As DNA, the CDR3 is TGTGCCAGCAGTTTAATAAGGACTAGCACAGATACGCAGTATTTT. It translates to CASSLIRTSTDTQYF.

CDR3 nucleotides: TGTGCCAGCAGCTCCCCACGGGCCTATGGCTACACCTTC. It translates to CASSSPRAYGYTF. The chain employs TRBV7-2 and TRBJ1-2, with D unresolved. Trimming took 4 bases from V and 4 from J, leaving 10 bases between them. The V gene's germline CDR1 is SGHTA and CDR2 FQGNSA. This CDR3 comprises 13 residues.

Comments on this clonotype: The junction does not match germline at one end; this may be a read error. V and J are TRBV6-1 and TRBJ1-2, with 7 bases lining up with TRBD1. In germline, CDR1 is MNHNS, CDR2 SASEGT. CDR3 length: 13 amino acids. The CDR3: CVSTRGGAYGYTF. The CDR3 bases are TGTGTCAGCACCCGAGGGGGCGCTTATGGCTACACCTTC.

This chain links TRBV14 with TRBJ2-7, with D possibly TRBD1 on 5 matching bases. V was pared by 4 bases and J by 2 bases, with 18 bases between. The CDR3 loop spans 16 amino acids. Looked up from germline, CDR1 is SGHDN and CDR2 is FVKESK. For the CDR3, the DNA is TGTGCCAGCAGCCGCGAAGGTGACAGCAACCCCTACGAGCAGTACTTC. The encoded protein is CASSREGDSNPYEQYF.

This clonotype was found a few times. The chain combines TRBV20-1 with TRBJ1-1, with 10 bases that match TRBD1. CDR1 and CDR2 from the germline V gene are DFQATT and SNEGSKA (reference sequence). The CDR3 is 13 amino acids. The ends lost 6 bases at V and 5 bases at J; junction bases unmatched: 6. CDR3 DNA sequence: TGCAGTGCCTACCGGGACAGGGGTACTGAAGCTTTCTTT. Protein sequence: CSAYRDRGTEAFF.

This clonotype has just a few counts. The genes are TRBV5-5 and TRBJ1-2; D unclear. Germline lookup yields CDR1 SGHKS and CDR2 YYEKEE (reference sequence). V was cut by 4 bases and J by 5 bases, with 9 bases left in between. This CDR3 has 12 amino acids. The CDR3 DNA sequence: TGTGCCAGCAGCCCAGAGAATTATGGCTACACCTTC. Protein product: CASSPENYGYTF.

This rearrangement joins TRBV20-1 to TRBJ1-3, with D maybe TRBD1 (5 bases). CDR1 is DFQATT, CDR2 SNEGSKA, per germline (reference sequence). With 3 bases removed from V and 6 bases from J, the gap between germline ends came to 12 bases. The CDR3 spans 13 residues. CDR3 nucleotide sequence: TGCAGTGCTAGGAGGGGAACAGTAAACACCATATATTTT. This translates into CSARRGTVNTIYF.

In its sample, this clonotype was seen a few times. This chain uses TRBV12-3 or TRBV12-4 with TRBJ1-3; 12 bases are shared with TRBD1. The CDR3 runs to 16 residues. J lost 4 bases, V lost 5 bases, and 6 bases had no gene match. The chain's CDR3 is CASSRGDRGLGNTIYF. The CDR3 bases are TGTGCCAGCAGTCGAGGGGACAGGGGGCTAGGAAACACCATATATTTT.

Only a few counts were recorded for this clonotype. This chain joins TRBV20-1 and TRBJ2-7, with D unresolved. Trimming cost V 0 bases and J 6 bases, with 15 bases left between them. The length of the CDR3 is 14 residues. Per the germline V gene, CDR1 is DFQATT and CDR2 is SNEGSKA (reference sequence). This chain's CDR3 is CSARDQPGRSEQYF. CDR3 DNA sequence: TGCAGTGCTAGAGATCAGCCCGGTAGGAGCGAGCAGTACTTC.

This clonotype has a count of ten or more. The chain uses TRBV7-9 and TRBJ2-7; tentatively, D is TRBD2 (5 bases). Germline V lookup: CDR1 SEHNR, CDR2 FQNEAQ (reference sequence). The CDR3 is 15 residues long. Trimming pared 3 bases from V and 2 bases from J, leaving 14 bases between. CDR3 sequence reads: CASSFTMDSAYEQYF. CDR3 coding DNA: TGTGCCAGCAGCTTCACCATGGACTCAGCCTACGAGCAGTACTTC.

The sample holds many counts of this clonotype. V gene TRBV28 combines with J gene TRBJ2-7; 8 bases agree with TRBD1. The CDR3 has 15 residues. In germline, CDR1 is MDHEN, CDR2 SYDVKM. V lost 6 bases and J lost 0; bases outside the gene matches: 7. The chain's CDR3 is CASSSPGTGSYEQYF. CDR3 coding DNA: TGTGCCAGCAGCTCCCCCGGGACAGGCTCCTACGAGCAGTACTTC.

For the CDR3, the DNA is TGCGCCAGCAGTGGGTTAGGAGCAGATACGCAGTATTTT. It is translated as CASSGLGADTQYF. This chain links TRBV5-1 with TRBJ2-3; D gene unclear. V lost 5 bases and J 4 bases, leaving 11 bases between the germline ends. The CDR3 contains 13 residues. Germline values: CDR1 SGHRS, CDR2 YFSETQ.

The chain uses TRBV3-1 and TRBJ2-5; a possible D gene is TRBD1 (6 bases). The CDR3 loop spans 11 amino acids. Germline-derived CDR1 and CDR2 are LGHDT and YNNKEL (reference sequence). Trimming took 7 bases from V and 5 from J, leaving 8 bases between them. The DNA for the CDR3 is TGTGCCAGCACCACAGGGGAGACCCAGTACTTC. Its translation is CASTTGETQYF.

This clonotype showed up just a few times. This sequence joins TRBV12-3 or TRBV12-4 and TRBJ2-7, with 9 bases fitting TRBD1. Trimming took 4 bases from V and 7 from J; bases not matched to a gene: 8. The CDR3 sequence is 14 residues long. This CDR3 reads CASSSVTGGREQYF. The CDR3 coding sequence is TGTGCCAGCAGTTCTGTGACAGGGGGTCGGGAGCAGTACTTC.

The chain links TRBV3-1 to TRBJ2-1; a weak D match, TRBD1 (6 bases). CDR1 is LGHDT and CDR2 is YNNKEL in the germline V gene (reference sequence). This CDR3 region has 16 residues. V lost 4 bases to trimming and J lost 4 bases, with 17 bases between them. This chain's CDR3 is CASSPSEGDRYNEQFF. In DNA, the CDR3 is TGTGCCAGCAGCCCCTCTGAGGGGGACCGTTACAATGAGCAGTTCTTC.

This clonotype was observed at least ten times. J is TRBJ2-3 and V is TRBV5-1; 8 bases are a match to TRBD2. This CDR3 comprises 14 residues. CDR1 and CDR2 (germline): SGHRS, YFSETQ. The trim removed 0 bases at V and 5 bases at J, leaving 2 bases unmatched. The CDR3 here is CASSLGSGIDTQYF. CDR3 DNA sequence: TGCGCCAGCAGCTTGGGTAGCGGGATAGATACGCAGTATTTT.

This clonotype appeared a few times. This chain connects TRBV23-1 to TRBJ2-2; D is uncertain. TRBV23-1 is sorted into the ORF group, with uncertain function. V lost 4 bases and J 2 bases, leaving 8 bases between the germline ends. CDR3 length equals 14 residues. The CDR3 DNA sequence: TGCGCCAGCAGTCTGGGCTGCAACACCGGGGAGCTGTTTTTT. It translates to CASSLGCNTGELFF.

In its sample, this clonotype was seen a few times. DNA for the CDR3: TGTGCCAGCAACATAAAGGACGGGACAGATACGCAGTATTTT. It translates to CASNIKDGTDTQYF. The chain carries TRBV11-2 and TRBJ2-3, with no clear D. Germline CDR1 and CDR2: SGHAT and FQNNGV. This CDR3 contains 14 residues. V was clipped by 7 bases and J by 3 bases, with 14 bases between them.

This chain connects TRBV20-1 to TRBJ2-7; the D gene is possibly TRBD2 (6 bases). V lost 7 bases to trimming and J lost 2 bases, with 12 bases between them. The CDR3 covers 12 residues. CDR1 is DFQATT, CDR2 SNEGSKA, per germline (reference sequence). The CDR3 is CSVPGDAYEQYF. As DNA, the CDR3 is TGCAGTGTCCCGGGAGACGCCTACGAGCAGTACTTC.

The CDR3 DNA follows: TGTGCCAGCAGGACAGGTTTTTCCTCCTACGAGCAGTACTTC. Its protein product is CASRTGFSSYEQYF. V is TRBV28 and J is TRBJ2-7; TRBD1 is a possible D gene (6 bases). The length of the CDR3 is 14 residues. V was cut by 6 bases and J by 0 bases, with 12 bases left in between. Germline V gene data show CDR1 as MDHEN and CDR2 as SYDVKM.

This clonotype was detected many times. The chain carries TRBV11-3 and TRBJ1-1; D gene uncertain. This CDR3 has 13 amino acids. Trimming shortened V by 1 base and J by 0 bases, and 3 bases separated the two germline ends. Germline CDR1 is SGHNT and CDR2 is YENEEA. CDR3: CASSLGMNTEAFF. Here the CDR3 DNA reads TGTGCCAGCAGCTTAGGAATGAACACTGAAGCTTTCTTT. Based on the CDR3 plus reference TRBV11-3 and TRBJ1-1, the full variable domain is EAGVVQSPRYKIIEKKQPVAFWCNPISGHNTLYWYLQNLGQGPELLIRYENEEAVDDSQLPKDRFSAERLKGVDSTLKIQPAELGDSAVYLCASSLGMNTEAFFGQGTRLTVV.

This clonotype was observed a handful of times. The genes are TRBV7-9 and TRBJ2-1, with 13 bases matching TRBD2. This CDR3 region has 17 residues. The junction had 2 bases not matched to a gene; V was cut back by 3 bases and J by 0 bases. Germline V gene data show CDR1 as SEHNR and CDR2 as FQNEAQ (reference sequence). The CDR3 sequence: CASSFGLAGVSYNEQFF. CDR3 nucleotide sequence: TGTGCCAGCAGCTTTGGACTAGCGGGGGTCTCCTACAATGAGCAGTTCTTC.

The chain couples TRBV27 to TRBJ2-3; 11 positions agree with TRBD2. CDR3 length: 18 amino acids. Germline CDR1 is MNHEY and CDR2 is SMNVEV (reference sequence). V lost 6 bases to trimming and J lost 2 bases; unmatched junction nucleotides: 13. The CDR3 DNA reads as TGTGCCAGCAGAACATCGCCGGGACTAGCGGCTCTCACAGATACGCAGTATTTT. Protein product: CASRTSPGLAALTDTQYF.

The chain joins TRBV30 to TRBJ1-5; D not resolved. The germline CDR1 and CDR2 sequences are GTSNPN and SVGIG (reference sequence). Between the trimmed V and J ends, which lost 5 bases and 0 bases, there was a span of 8 bases. The length of the CDR3 is 13 residues. CDR3 in amino acids: CAWAEDSNQPQHF. The CDR3 DNA reads TGTGCCTGGGCCGAAGATAGCAATCAGCCCCAGCATTTT.

The V and J genes are TRBV11-2 and TRBJ1-4, with a weak D call TRBD1 (6 bases). The CDR3 is made up of 15 amino acids. Trimming left V 6 bases short and J 0 bases short, with 11 bases between. CDR1 and CDR2 (germline): SGHAT, FQNNGV. CDR3 nucleotides: TGTGCCAGCAGGCGGACAGTAGCAACTAATGAAAAACTGTTTTTT. This gives the protein CASRRTVATNEKLFF. The whole variable domain, filled in from reference TRBV11-2 and TRBJ1-4, reads EAGVAQSPRYKIIEKRQSVAFWCNPISGHATLYWYQQILGQGPKLLIQFQNNGVVDDSQLPKDRFSAERLKGVDSTLKIQPAKLEDSAVYLCASRRTVATNEKLFFGSGTQLSVL.

This clonotype was counted only a few times. The rearrangement joins TRBV12-3 or TRBV12-4 to TRBJ2-7; the D gene is possibly TRBD1 (6 bases). This CDR3 has 15 residues. V lost 6 bases and J lost 4, with 19 bases in between. The CDR3 DNA sequence: TGTGCCAGCAGCCGAGACAGGACCTACTCTTACGAGCAGTACTTC. This codes for CASSRDRTYSYEQYF.

This clonotype was observed a few times. V usage is TRBV7-9 and J usage is TRBJ1-1; TRBD1 aligns across 8 bases. Unmatched junction bases numbered 5, after V lost 5 bases and J lost 3 bases. The CDR3 covers 14 residues. CDR1 is SEHNR, CDR2 FQNEAQ, per germline (reference sequence). This CDR3 reads CASSHGQGDTEAFF. CDR3 sequence (DNA): TGTGCCAGCAGCCACGGACAGGGTGACACTGAAGCTTTCTTT.